This T cell receptor beta chain was obtained from a study of cytomegalovirus exposure and HLA in healthy donors. Study-wide findings and caveats: Researchers counted about 150 TCR beta chains as cytomegalovirus-associated.

V lost 3 bases and J lost 3, with 14 bases in between. The V gene's germline CDR1 is MNHNS and CDR2 SASEGT. The CDR3 covers 15 residues. Sequenced by immunoSEQ multiplex PCR; TCRdb stores in-frame clones only, minus some. The table shows a few hundred thousand clones, with over 80% occurring only once. On this clone: Its antigen is currently unknown.

Sample: PBMCs. The TCR originated in a woman in her 30s in good health and CMV-seropositive. V and J are TRBV6-1 and TRBJ1-2; weak D call: TRBD1 (5 bases). The DNA for the CDR3 is TGTGCCAGCAGTGATTTCGGGGCGCGGGACTATGGCTACACCTTC. Translated: CASSDFGARDYGYTF.